The clone carrying this T cell receptor beta chain was seen a few times. As yet, its antigen is unknown. Treatment here: roughly 10-day PBMC culture with coronavirus spike peptide pools or control peptides (ViraFEST assay). Before the COVID-19 pandemic (2011-2018), CD4+ T cells were obtained from the unexposed donor. Probing of unexposed-donor CD4+ T cells with SARS-CoV-2 S/N and four cold-coronavirus spikes was done, cells permitting. Germline CDR1 MGHDK, CDR2 SYGVNS. Trimming at V came to 6 bases and at J to 3 bases, leaving 4 bases not matched to a gene. This CDR3 contains 13 residues. The study sequenced cultured CD4+ T cell DNA using the Oncomine TCR Beta short-read assay. TCRdb fed the PCR reads into MiXCR, producing one record per CDR3 protein. The profile shows 5,000 to 8,000 distinct CDR3 sequences, under 60% of them singletons. The data are from a study of vaccination and CD4 T cells after COVID-19. As for the study in general: Control wells got either CEFX epitopes, HIV-1 Nef peptides, or no peptide at all.

The sequenced sample consisted of CD4+ T cells from blood, cultured in vitro. J is TRBJ1-1 and V is TRBV25-1, with 7 bases identical to TRBD1. This TCR came from a human donor in good health. CDR3 nucleotides: TGTGCCAGCAGGTTAACAGGGGACACTGAAGCTTTCTTT. Its translation is CASRLTGDTEAFF.